This T cell receptor (beta chain) originates from a study of long-term antiretroviral therapy in people with HIV (dated by TCRdb to between 2020 and 2023). Regarding the research as a whole: Collection of the earliest samples took place about a decade ahead of the 2015 WHO recommendation for immediate ART, at a time when ART was typically delayed until CD4 counts fell. Among the approximately 30 participants with HIV, eleven were female. Whether ART initiation and durable HIV suppression were associated with changes in peripheral blood TRB repertoire composition and diversity was tested in a retrospective serial study. No cross-contamination during QIAcube processing was shown when test extractions of a monoclonal T-cell line were performed alongside 33 polyclonal samples. A total of 150 to 200 cryopreserved PBMC samples were contributed to the cohort by 30 adults with confirmed HIV infection, with samples collected serially over a mean of approximately six years (range 1-12).

Sequencing of the TRB variable region was done with the immunoSEQ hsTCRB v3.0 assay at survey level resolution. A depth of roughly 35,000-50,000 T-cell genomes per sample was targeted for TRB sequencing. Pooled TRB libraries were sequenced on an Illumina MiSeq with a v3 150-cycle kit. As for the authors' bioinformatics: Repertoire analysis was performed in R inside a reproducible Nextflow workflow that covered QC, data transformation and analysis. LymphoSeq2, an R package for exploring AIRR-Seq data, was used to implement the custom analyses. Several samples yielding fewer than 5000 total TRB sequences were excluded, leaving more than 150 analyzed HIV repertoires. Among the approximately 200 retained HIV repertoires, some 59 were collected before ART initiation and around 130 after ART initiation. Repertoires were downsampled to 5000 TRB nucleotide sequences, and summary statistics were averaged over 100 downsampling iterations. TRB sequences were retained for analysis only if CDR3 regions of at least seven amino acids were present. Diversity was assessed using a clonality score derived from Shannon entropy and using the Gini coefficient. Repertoire networks linked the top 5000 CDR3 amino acid sequences whenever two sequences differed by an edit distance of one. GLIPH2 predicted antigen specificity groups and MHC restriction for TRB CDR3 amino acid sequences. To flag known associations with CMV, EBV, HIV or tissue antigens, CDR3 amino acid sequences were compared against VDJdb and McPAS-TCR. Pre-ART, post-ART and control groups were compared with Wilcoxon signed-rank tests and Holm-Bonferroni correction. The clones in this table, taken by TCRdb from immuneACCESS, are in-frame only. Not every clone is retained; where verified, under half of the shortfall comes from an unresolved V gene, and the cause of the rest is unknown. V and J calls and clone size follow that table, whereas D and trimming were derived from the DNA. The sample table holds roughly 24,000 clones, of which around nine tenths were seen once. The ten biggest clones cover 6.4% of the sample.

Study-wide conclusions, independent of this receptor: Expanded TRB clones identified before ART initiation dominated the repertoire across all time points, though the dominance fluctuated and decreased in many PLHIV after ART. The samples span the years 2004 to 2017, and the ART regimens used at that time may not be as effective as current regimens. Inferences about post-ART repertoire changes were limited because no data were available on ART adherence, viral resistance or therapy changes. Starting ART was linked to a significant rise in TRB diversity, yet even after long-term ART the diversity remained significantly lower than in transplant donor controls. HIV repertoires had narrower CDR3 length ranges than controls, and the network structure suggested an antigen-experienced repertoire that shifted only slightly toward naive after ART. Because pre-ART samples had limited cell numbers, unsorted PBMC were profiled rather than sorted CD4+ and CD8+ T cells. Limited PBMC availability meant only the TCR beta chain was sequenced, without alpha chain pairing.

Inclusion was restricted to participants for whom at least one PBMC sample before ART initiation and at least two post-ART samples were available. All participants with HIV were treated in the United States of America. Before DNA extraction, cryopreserved samples containing about 0.9-11 million PBMC were thawed and washed. At the time of the earliest PBMC sample, participants with HIV were aged between roughly 20 and 60 years. PBMC samples were contributed by each participant from 1-4 timepoints before ART initiation and 2-8 timepoints after ART initiation, with a median of 7 samples. Serial HIV viral load, CD4+ T-cell count, ART history and demographic data were obtained for every participant. Using a Qiagen kit on a QIAcube, genomic DNA was extracted from unsorted PBMC, with samples processed in batches of 12. Reading the germline V gene gives CDR1 MDHEN and CDR2 SYDVKM. The CDR3 covers 16 residues, taking in both the cysteine and the phenylalanine. Only the CDR3 DNA is retained, 48 bases long and in frame from the first base. V is shortened by 4 bases, J by 3 bases, and the region joining them spans 13 bases.

About this clone: It has no known antigen specificity. Base qualities were left out, and no much larger clone turns up one base away.

This receptor was identified in a man in his 60s with HIV. The sample consisted of unsorted PBMCs, taken 0.6 years after starting antiretroviral therapy. The sequence is built from TRBV28 and TRBJ1-6; tentative D gene TRBD1, with 5 bases matching. The CDR3 amino acid sequence is: CASSSPGRFYNSPLHF. The DNA sequence is as follows: TGTGCCAGCAGTTCCCCGGGACGATTCTATAATTCACCCCTCCACTTT.